A single sample is the source of the 32 T cell receptor beta chains below, sequenced in a study of blood T cell repertoires in COVID-19 (TCRdb year 2020). The library was produced with the immunoSEQ multiplex PCR assay. TCRdb's version of the immuneACCESS table is confined to in-frame rearrangements and falls short of the full clone set. An unresolved V gene accounts for under half of the shortfall where checked; the remainder is of unknown origin. Counted in this sample were 85,000 to 120,000 clones; 70% to 90% of them appeared once. In total, the top ten clones hold around 2% of the sample. Sequencing used peripheral blood. The receptor source for this set is a man between 45 and 60 years old with active COVID-19.

The chain employs TRBV4-2 and TRBJ2-7; the D gene is possibly TRBD1 (5 bases). Germline CDR1 is LGHNA and CDR2 is YNFKEQ. This CDR3 has 12 amino acids. Between the trimmed V and J ends, which lost 6 bases and 10 bases, there was a span of 16 bases. CDR3: CASSPDRLEQYF. CDR3 nucleotides: TGTGCCAGCAGTCCTGACAGACTCGAACAGTACTTC.

The chain recombines TRBV7-9 with TRBJ1-4; D gene uncertain. This CDR3 is 15 amino acids long. Germline V lookup: CDR1 SEHNR, CDR2 FQNEAQ (reference sequence). Deletions cut 5 bases from V and 0 bases from J, with 10 bases between. CDR3 DNA sequence: TGTGCCAGCAGCCCCCGGGGTCCAACTAATGAAAAACTGTTTTTT. Its translation: CASSPRGPTNEKLFF.

This chain uses TRBV5-6 with TRBJ1-2, with D perhaps matching TRBD1 (6 bases). Germline CDR1 is SGHDT and CDR2 is YYEEEE. Trimming cost V 5 bases and J 0 bases, with 14 bases left between them. This CDR3 region has 15 residues. DNA of the CDR3: TGTGCCAGCAGTAAACCGACAGGAGCTAACTATGGCTACACCTTC. This encodes CASSKPTGANYGYTF. The whole variable domain, remainder taken from reference TRBV5-6 and TRBJ1-2, is DAGVTQSPTHLIKTRGQQVTLRCSPKSGHDTVSWYQQALGQGPQFIFQYYEEEERQRGNFPDRFSGHQFPNYSSELNVNALLLGDSALYLCASSKPTGANYGYTFGSGTRLTVV.

The gene calls are TRBV5-8 and TRBJ1-6; unclear D gene. V lost 0 bases, J lost 2 bases, and 6 bases lay in between. The CDR3 consists of 15 residues. The germline CDR1 and CDR2 sequences are SGHTS and YDEGEE. DNA for the CDR3: TGTGCCAGCAGCTTGGGTTTCGCCTATAATTCACCCCTCCACTTT. It is translated as CASSLGFAYNSPLHF.

V gene TRBV19 combines with J gene TRBJ1-6, with D perhaps matching TRBD1 (5 bases). Germline-derived CDR1 and CDR2 are LNHDA and SQIVND (reference sequence). V gave up 4 bases and J gave up 7 bases, with 11 bases separating them. The CDR3 runs 14 residues. The CDR3 region has the DNA TGTGCCAGTAGTAGCGGGACCTCCAATTCACCCCTCCACTTT. Translation: CASSSGTSNSPLHF.

V usage is TRBV15 and J usage is TRBJ2-2; tentatively, D is TRBD2 (6 bases). This CDR3 contains 15 residues. Germline-derived CDR1 and CDR2 are LNHNV and YYDKDF (reference sequence). The V gene lost 3 bases and the J gene lost 4 bases, with 12 bases spanning the gap. The CDR3 sequence: CATSSLPRGTGELFF. As DNA, the CDR3 is TGTGCCACCAGCAGTCTACCGCGGGGCACCGGGGAGCTGTTTTTT.

J is TRBJ1-5 and V is TRBV7-9; D perhaps matches TRBD1 (5 bases). Germline-derived CDR1 and CDR2 are SEHNR and FQNEAQ (reference sequence). The CDR3 spans 15 residues. The V gene lost 4 bases and the J gene lost 9 bases, with 19 bases spanning the gap. The CDR3 DNA reads TGTGCCAGCAGCTCCCCCTTGGACCCAACAGGGCCCCAGCATTTT. This codes for CASSSPLDPTGPQHF.

This chain joins TRBV18 and TRBJ2-3; 8 bases map to TRBD1. The CDR3 covers 17 residues. From germline, CDR1 is KGHSH and CDR2 LQKENI. V dropped 0 bases and J dropped 2; count of bases not matched to a gene: 7. The CDR3: CASSPPQGARVTDTQYF. The DNA for the CDR3 is TGTGCCAGCTCACCACCGCAGGGGGCTCGAGTCACAGATACGCAGTATTTT.

The CDR3 loop is CASSLFSPGGQFF. The CDR3 bases are TGTGCCAGCAGCTTATTTTCCCCAGGGGGGCAGTTCTTC. The rearrangement joins TRBV7-2 to TRBJ2-1; 7 nucleotides match TRBD1. CDR3 length: 13 amino acids. CDR1 SGHTA and CDR2 FQGNSA come from the germline V gene. Unmatched junction bases numbered 7, after V lost 2 bases and J lost 12 bases.

The rearrangement joins TRBV29-1 to TRBJ2-1; 9 bases match TRBD1. From germline, CDR1 is SQVTM and CDR2 ANQGSEA. The CDR3 contains 15 residues. The J segment lost 7 bases and the V segment lost 5 bases, leaving 12 bases of the junction unmatched. The DNA of the CDR3 is TGCAGCGTTTTTAAAGGGACAGGGTTAAGAAATGAGCAGTTCTTC. As protein: CSVFKGTGLRNEQFF.

The gene calls are TRBV5-1 and TRBJ2-2; 8 bases are shared with TRBD1. V dropped 4 bases and J dropped 5; count of bases not matched to a gene: 7. This CDR3 has 15 residues. Germline CDR1 reads SGHRS; CDR2 reads YFSETQ. The CDR3: CASSVGQGWTGELFF. CDR3 coding DNA: TGCGCCAGCAGCGTTGGACAGGGCTGGACCGGGGAGCTGTTTTTT.

This clone was observed a handful of times. The J gene is TRBJ1-2, the V gene TRBV30; no clear D. Germline CDR1 is GTSNPN and CDR2 is SVGIG (reference sequence). Trimming cost V 4 bases and J 0 bases, with 21 bases left between them. This CDR3 has 17 residues. CDR3 bases: TGTGCCTGGAACTCACAAGCCCGACTTATTACTAACTATGGCTACACCTTC. This translates into CAWNSQARLITNYGYTF.

This clone has more than one count but fewer than ten. This sequence joins TRBV6-5 and TRBJ1-5; D might be TRBD1 (6 bases). Germline CDR1 MNHEY, CDR2 SVGAGI. CDR3 size: 15 residues. Trimming took 8 bases from V and 0 from J, leaving 14 bases between them. CDR3 residues: CASGKGGNSNQPQHF. CDR3 DNA sequence: TGTGCCAGCGGAAAAGGGGGAAATAGCAATCAGCCCCAGCATTTT.

The chain carries TRBV6-2 or TRBV6-3 and TRBJ2-7, with a possible D match to TRBD2 (7 bases). Germline V CDR1 and CDR2: MNHEY, SVGEGT. This CDR3 is built from 16 residues. The ends were cut back, 0 bases at V and 1 base at J, with 13 bases in the middle. The CDR3 DNA follows: TGTGCCAGCAGTTACTCGGGCAGGGGAGGGTCCTACGAGCAGTACTTC. Residues: CASSYSGRGGSYEQYF.

The genes are TRBV5-1 and TRBJ2-6; 7 bases are shared with TRBD2. This CDR3 is built from 17 residues. Per germline, CDR1 SGHRS and CDR2 YFSETQ. Trimming removed 5 bases from V and 4 bases from J; junction bases left unmatched: 12. CDR3 DNA sequence: TGCGCCAGCAGGAGGGAGGGACTGCTGGACGGGGCCAACGTCCTGACTTTC. Its translation: CASRREGLLDGANVLTF.

The chain carries TRBV4-1 and TRBJ1-1; D is undetermined. Deletions cut 0 bases from V and 11 bases from J, with 16 bases between. The CDR3 is 14 residues long. The germline CDR1 and CDR2 sequences are MGHRA and YSYEKL. In nucleotides, the CDR3 is TGCGCCAGCAGCCAAGATTTCCCTATTGAAGCGGCTTTCTTT. It is translated as CASSQDFPIEAAFF.

This clone has only a few counts. The chain uses TRBV6-5 and TRBJ2-7, with 9 nucleotides matching TRBD2. There are 14 residues in the CDR3. Germline CDR1 and CDR2: MNHEY and SVGAGI. Unmatched junction bases numbered 5, after V lost 6 bases and J lost 2 bases. CDR3 loop: CASRLAGNAYEQYF. The CDR3 nucleotides are TGTGCCAGCAGGCTAGCGGGGAATGCCTACGAGCAGTACTTC.

The gene calls are TRBV29-1 and TRBJ2-1; 12 positions agree with TRBD2. The CDR3 is 16 residues long. The ends lost 5 bases at V and 4 bases at J; junction bases unmatched: 9. Germline-derived CDR1 and CDR2 are SQVTM and ANQGSEA. The CDR3 spells CSVTSGGLYLYNEQFF. In DNA form, the CDR3 reads TGCAGCGTTACTAGCGGGGGGCTCTACCTATACAATGAGCAGTTCTTC.

The J gene is TRBJ1-2, the V gene TRBV11-2; D gene ambiguous. V was trimmed by 1 base and J by 6 bases, leaving 12 bases between them. The CDR3 extends over 14 amino acids. Germline CDR1 is SGHAT and CDR2 is FQNNGV. The CDR3 is CASSLGAHDHGYTF. The DNA for the CDR3 is TGTGCCAGCAGCTTAGGGGCGCATGACCATGGCTACACCTTC.

The rearrangement uses TRBV19 and TRBJ2-2; D might be TRBD1 (5 bases). Germline V gene lookup returns CDR1 LNHDA and CDR2 SQIVND (reference sequence). V dropped 3 bases and J dropped 3 bases, with 14 bases sitting between them. The CDR3 spans 16 residues. The CDR3 protein is CASSIRLARDTGELFF. CDR3 bases: TGTGCCAGTAGTATTAGGTTAGCCAGGGACACCGGGGAGCTGTTTTTT.

The chain links TRBV5-1 to TRBJ2-7; 10 bases fit TRBD2. This CDR3 is 16 amino acids long. J lost 7 bases, V lost 8 bases, and 18 bases had no gene match. The germline CDR1 and CDR2 sequences are SGHRS and YFSETQ. This chain's CDR3 is CASKRGGTSYGMEQYF. The CDR3 DNA follows: TGCGCCAGTAAGCGGGGGGGCACTTCCTATGGGATGGAGCAGTACTTC.

This clone was picked up one time. The chain carries TRBV4-3 and TRBJ2-1; 7 bases align to TRBD1. The V segment lost 0 bases and the J segment 4 bases; nucleotides outside the gene matches: 6. The CDR3 extends over 16 amino acids. Germline V lookup: CDR1 LGHNA, CDR2 YSLEER. The DNA of the CDR3 is TGCGCCAGCAGCCAAGATTTGGGACAGCGATACAATGAGCAGTTCTTC. Protein sequence: CASSQDLGQRYNEQFF.

The rearrangement joins TRBV6-6 to TRBJ2-3, with unresolved D. The CDR3 is 14 residues long. V lost 0 bases and J 2 bases, leaving 6 bases between the germline ends. The V gene's germline CDR1 is MNHNY and CDR2 SVGAGI (reference sequence). Here the CDR3 DNA reads TGTGCCAGCAGTTACTCAACTATCACAGATACGCAGTATTTT. Translating it yields CASSYSTITDTQYF.

The chain carries TRBV27 and TRBJ2-1, with 7 bases fitting TRBD2. This CDR3 comprises 14 residues. Germline V gives CDR1 MNHEY, CDR2 SMNVEV (reference sequence). V lost 2 bases to trimming and J lost 2 bases; unmatched junction nucleotides: 0. The CDR3 here is CASSLGGAYNEQFF. CDR3 coding DNA: TGTGCCAGCAGTTTAGGGGGGGCCTACAATGAGCAGTTCTTC.

The chain is built from TRBV19 and TRBJ1-3; 7 bases agree with TRBD1. Trimming at V came to 8 bases and at J to 2 bases, leaving 3 bases not matched to a gene. This CDR3 is built from 13 residues. Germline V gives CDR1 LNHDA, CDR2 SQIVND (reference sequence). The chain's CDR3 is CASAGTAGNTIYF. The CDR3 nucleotides are TGTGCCAGTGCCGGGACAGCTGGAAACACCATATATTTT.

V is TRBV11-2 and J is TRBJ2-3, with D possibly being TRBD1 (6 bases). The CDR3 sequence is 16 residues long. Germline V lookup: CDR1 SGHAT, CDR2 FQNNGV. V was pared by 2 bases and J by 6 bases, with 18 bases between. This CDR3 is CASSLSGRGPSDTQYF. Written as DNA, the CDR3 is TGTGCCAGCAGCTTATCCGGCAGGGGACCTTCGGATACGCAGTATTTT.

The chain carries TRBV3-1 (or the pseudogene TRBV3-2) and TRBJ1-6; no definite D call. Trimming shortened V by 0 bases and J by 7 bases, and 10 bases separated the two germline ends. Germline CDR1 LGHDT, CDR2 YNNKEL (reference sequence). The CDR3 runs to 15 residues. This chain's CDR3 is CASSQDQVKNSPLHF. As DNA, the CDR3 is TGTGCCAGCAGCCAAGATCAGGTTAAAAATTCACCCCTCCACTTT.

The CDR3 sequence is CASSATGWGEAFF. CDR3 DNA: TGTGCCAGTAGTGCGACAGGGTGGGGTGAAGCTTTCTTT. The J gene is TRBJ1-1, the V gene TRBV19; 7 bases agree with TRBD1. The V gene end was trimmed by 5 bases and the J gene end by 7 bases; junction bases not matched to a gene: 7. The CDR3 runs 13 residues. CDR1 is LNHDA, CDR2 SQIVND, per germline (reference sequence).

This clone has a single count. The V call is TRBV2, the J call TRBJ2-7; 11 bases are a match to TRBD2. Trimming at V came to 6 bases and at J to 5 bases, leaving 0 bases not matched to a gene. CDR3 length: 12 amino acids. CDR1 SNHLY and CDR2 FYNNEI come from the germline V gene. CDR3 bases: TGTGCCAGCAGACTAGCGGGGGACGAGCAGTACTTC. Its translation is CASRLAGDEQYF. The full variable domain, with the rest looked up from reference TRBV2 and TRBJ2-7, is EPEVTQTPSHQVTQMGQEVILRCVPISNHLYFYWYRQILGQKVEFLVSFYNNEISEKSEIFDDQFSVERPDGSNFTLKIRSTKLEDSAMYFCASRLAGDEQYFGPGTRLTVT.

The CDR3 DNA follows: TGTGCCAGCAGCTTTACAGACATGAACACTGAAGCTTTCTTT. It codes for CASSFTDMNTEAFF. This sequence joins TRBV13 and TRBJ1-1, with D uncertain. CDR1 is PRHDT and CDR2 is FYEKMQ in the germline V gene (reference sequence). Trimming took off 3 bases at V and 0 bases at J, with 8 bases between the two ends. The CDR3 is 14 residues long. Drawing the rest from reference TRBV13 and TRBJ1-1, the complete variable domain is AAGVIQSPRHLIKEKRETATLKCYPIPRHDTVYWYQQGPGQDPQFLISFYEKMQSDKGSIPDRFSAQQFSDYHSELNMSSLELGDSALYFCASSFTDMNTEAFFGQGTRLTVV.

The V call is TRBV6-4, the J call TRBJ1-1; the D is unclear. The V end lost 5 bases, the J end lost 4 bases, and 14 bases lay between the germline ends. Germline CDR1 reads MRHNA; CDR2 reads SNTAGT. CDR3 length: 14 residues. The CDR3 spells CASSPSRASTEAFF. The CDR3 DNA sequence: TGTGCCAGCAGTCCGTCGCGGGCGAGCACTGAAGCTTTCTTT.

The chain combines TRBV9 with TRBJ2-2; no clear D. Trimming cost V 4 bases and J 4 bases, with 17 bases left between them. CDR3 size: 16 residues. Looked up from germline, CDR1 is SGDLS and CDR2 is YYNGEE. The CDR3 region is CASSPRPKSGTGELFF. The CDR3 region has the DNA TGTGCCAGCAGCCCCCGACCTAAATCGGGCACCGGGGAGCTGTTTTTT.